This is a list of T cell receptor beta chains from one sample in a study of T cell changes during pregnancy in multiple sclerosis. The assay was immunoSEQ multiplex PCR, and TCRdb's table has in-frame clones only and misses some. The sample records about 44,000 clones, 70% to 90% being singletons. Sample: CD4+ T cells from peripheral blood mononuclear cells, taken after pregnancy. The receptor source for this set is a female donor with multiple sclerosis, enrolled in a pregnancy study. CDR3s include the opening cysteine and the closing phenylalanine or tryptophan. Each record gives: V gene, J gene, D gene, clone size, CDR3 protein, CDR3 DNA. The D gene is left open where the match is weak. Some rows have no size entry. The others give once, few or many, or a class for an expanded clone.

v_gene: TRBV27
j_gene: TRBJ1-2
d_gene: TRBD1
abundance: NA
CDR3aa: CASSLGDRGYGYTF
CDR3nt: TGTGCCAGCAGTTTAGGGGACAGGGGTTATGGCTACACCTTC

v_gene: TRBV18
j_gene: TRBJ2-1
d_gene: TRBD2
abundance: NA
CDR3aa: CASSPLGSGPYNEQFF
CDR3nt: TGTGCCAGCTCACCACTGGGTAGCGGGCCCTACAATGAGCAGTTCTTC

v_gene: TRBV18
j_gene: TRBJ2-7
d_gene: TRBD1
abundance: NA
CDR3aa: CASSRPGQGTYEQYF
CDR3nt: TGTGCCAGCTCACGTCCGGGACAGGGGACCTACGAGCAGTACTTC

v_gene: TRBV27
j_gene: TRBJ1-1
d_gene: NA
abundance: NA
CDR3aa: CASSSQGTEAFF
CDR3nt: TGTGCCAGCAGTTCCCAGGGGACTGAAGCTTTCTTT

v_gene: TRBV7-3
j_gene: TRBJ2-5
d_gene: NA
abundance: NA
CDR3aa: CASSSHGLGGETQYF
CDR3nt: TGTGCCAGCAGCTCTCATGGACTCGGCGGGGAGACCCAGTACTTC

v_gene: TRBV6-5
j_gene: TRBJ2-7
d_gene: TRBD2
abundance: NA
CDR3aa: CASSSIRTSGGEQYF
CDR3nt: TGTGCCAGCAGTTCGATAAGGACTAGCGGGGGCGAGCAGTACTTC

v_gene: TRBV7-2
j_gene: TRBJ2-1
d_gene: TRBD2
abundance: NA
CDR3aa: CASSPPGGSYNEQFF
CDR3nt: TGTGCCAGCAGCCCCCCGGGCGGGAGCTACAATGAGCAGTTCTTC

v_gene: TRBV7-2
j_gene: TRBJ1-1
d_gene: NA
abundance: NA
CDR3aa: CASSPIYGNRANTEAFF
CDR3nt: TGTGCCAGCAGCCCCATCTACGGGAACAGGGCCAACACTGAAGCTTTCTTT

v_gene: TRBV7-2
j_gene: TRBJ2-1
d_gene: NA
abundance: NA
CDR3aa: CASSLDRGSYNEQFF
CDR3nt: TGTGCCAGCAGCTTAGATCGGGGCTCCTACAATGAGCAGTTCTTC

v_gene: TRBV30
j_gene: TRBJ1-5
d_gene: NA
abundance: NA
CDR3aa: CAWSRLYSNQPQHF
CDR3nt: TGTGCCTGGAGTCGCCTATATAGCAATCAGCCCCAGCATTTT

v_gene: TRBV7-3
j_gene: TRBJ1-1
d_gene: NA
abundance: NA
CDR3aa: CASRKEGFMNTEAFF
CDR3nt: TGTGCCAGCAGGAAGGAGGGGTTTATGAACACTGAAGCTTTCTTT

v_gene: TRBV11-3
j_gene: TRBJ1-1
d_gene: TRBD1
abundance: NA
CDR3aa: CASSVGDSEAFF
CDR3nt: TGTGCCAGCAGCGTGGGGGACAGTGAAGCTTTCTTT

v_gene: TRBV18
j_gene: TRBJ2-5
d_gene: TRBD1
abundance: NA
CDR3aa: CASSLGQGVVETQYF
CDR3nt: TGTGCCAGCTCACTGGGACAGGGAGTTGTAGAGACCCAGTACTTC

v_gene: TRBV30
j_gene: TRBJ2-3
d_gene: TRBD1
abundance: NA
CDR3aa: CAWSPGTGGQYF
CDR3nt: TGTGCCTGGAGCCCAGGGACAGGCGGTCAGTATTTT

v_gene: TRBV7-9
j_gene: TRBJ2-5
d_gene: TRBD1
abundance: once
CDR3aa: CASSGTGYEQYF
CDR3nt: TGTGCCAGCAGCGGGACAGGGTATGAGCAGTACTTC

v_gene: TRBV30
j_gene: TRBJ1-2
d_gene: TRBD1
abundance: NA
CDR3aa: CAWSRVDRLAYGYTF
CDR3nt: TGTGCCTGGAGTAGGGTGGACAGGCTTGCCTATGGCTACACCTTC

v_gene: TRBV6-6
j_gene: TRBJ1-5
d_gene: NA
abundance: NA
CDR3aa: CASSYSRGIQPQHF
CDR3nt: TGTGCCAGCAGTTACTCAAGGGGTATTCAGCCCCAGCATTTT

v_gene: TRBV7-2
j_gene: TRBJ2-1
d_gene: TRBD2
abundance: NA
CDR3aa: CASSSSSGRAIRNEQFF
CDR3nt: TGTGCCAGCAGCTCCTCTAGCGGGAGGGCGATAAGGAATGAGCAGTTCTTC

v_gene: TRBV5-5
j_gene: TRBJ1-2
d_gene: NA
abundance: NA
CDR3aa: CASSLAWGADGYTF
CDR3nt: TGTGCCAGCAGCTTGGCATGGGGCGCGGATGGCTACACCTTC

v_gene: TRBV6-5
j_gene: TRBJ1-2
d_gene: NA
abundance: NA
CDR3aa: CASSRGQNYGYTF
CDR3nt: TGTGCCAGCAGTCGAGGACAGAACTATGGCTACACCTTC

v_gene: TRBV4-1
j_gene: TRBJ2-7
d_gene: TRBD2
abundance: NA
CDR3aa: CASSRSLLAGREQYF
CDR3nt: TGCGCCAGCAGCCGTTCGTTGCTAGCGGGTCGCGAGCAGTACTTC

v_gene: TRBV10-3
j_gene: TRBJ2-1
d_gene: TRBD2
abundance: NA
CDR3aa: CAISGRGTSHTDEQFF
CDR3nt: TGTGCCATCAGTGGAAGGGGGACTAGCCACACTGATGAGCAGTTCTTC